This T cell receptor beta chain comes out of a study of blood T cells in healthy people across ages. Healthy Russian Caucasian donors spanned ages roughly 6 to 100 years. Broader study findings: Naive and antigen-experienced cells were not separated, limiting conclusive comparison. It was the long-lived donors that had more naive CD4+ cells and higher diversity than aged donors.

As for this clonotype: Its antigen is unidentified.

Using a J-beta primer mix together with a sample-barcoded 5' primer, a second PCR was run for about 6 to 11 cycles. TCRdb itself ran the 5' RACE reads through MiXCR, one entry per CDR3 protein. This sample has over a million distinct CDR3 sequences, with 42% found just once. The V and J ends lost 0 bases and 1 base, in that order; junction bases with no gene match: 8. The V gene's germline CDR1 is DFQATT and CDR2 SNEGSKA (reference sequence). This CDR3 has 17 residues. The receptor's source is a woman aged 18 to 35 in good health. What was sequenced was blood. V is TRBV20-1 and J is TRBJ2-3; TRBD2 matches 9 bases. CDR3 sequence reads: CSARDQRSGGRTDTQYF. The CDR3 DNA is TGCAGTGCTAGAGATCAGCGTAGCGGGGGACGCACAGATACGCAGTATTTT.